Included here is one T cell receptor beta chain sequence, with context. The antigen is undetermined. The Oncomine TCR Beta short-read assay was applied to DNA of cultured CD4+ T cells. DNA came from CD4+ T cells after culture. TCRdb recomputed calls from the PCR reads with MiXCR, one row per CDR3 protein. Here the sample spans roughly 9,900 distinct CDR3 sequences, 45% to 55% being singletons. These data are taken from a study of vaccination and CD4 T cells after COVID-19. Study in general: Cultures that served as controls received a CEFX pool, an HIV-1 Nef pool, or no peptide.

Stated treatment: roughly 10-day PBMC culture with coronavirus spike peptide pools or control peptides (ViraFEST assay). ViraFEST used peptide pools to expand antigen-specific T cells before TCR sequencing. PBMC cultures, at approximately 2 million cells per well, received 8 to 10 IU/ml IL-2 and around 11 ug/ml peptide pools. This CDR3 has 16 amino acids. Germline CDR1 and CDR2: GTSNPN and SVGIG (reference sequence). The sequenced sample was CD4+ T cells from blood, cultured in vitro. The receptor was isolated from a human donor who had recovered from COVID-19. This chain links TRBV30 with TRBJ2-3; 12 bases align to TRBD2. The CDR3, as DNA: TGTGCTTGCCCGGGACTAGCGGGTCCAAATCCAGATACGCAGTATTTT. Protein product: CACPGLAGPNPDTQYF.